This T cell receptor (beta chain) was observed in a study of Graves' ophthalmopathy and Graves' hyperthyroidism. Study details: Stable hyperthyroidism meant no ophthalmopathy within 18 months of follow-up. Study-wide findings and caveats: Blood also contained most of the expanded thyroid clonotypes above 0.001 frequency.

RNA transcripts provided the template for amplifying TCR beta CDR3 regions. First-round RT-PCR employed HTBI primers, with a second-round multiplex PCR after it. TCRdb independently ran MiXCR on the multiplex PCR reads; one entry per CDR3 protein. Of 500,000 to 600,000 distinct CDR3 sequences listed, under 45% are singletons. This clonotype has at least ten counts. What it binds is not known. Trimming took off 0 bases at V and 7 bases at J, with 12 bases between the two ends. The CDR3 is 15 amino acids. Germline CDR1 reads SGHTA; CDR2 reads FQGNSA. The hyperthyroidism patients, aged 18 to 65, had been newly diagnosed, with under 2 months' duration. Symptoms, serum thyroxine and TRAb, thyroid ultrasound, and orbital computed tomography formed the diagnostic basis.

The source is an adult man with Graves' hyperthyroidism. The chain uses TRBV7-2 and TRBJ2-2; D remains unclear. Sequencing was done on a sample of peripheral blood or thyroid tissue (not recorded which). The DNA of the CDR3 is TGTGCCAGCAGCTTAGCGCTGGGGTCCGGCGGGGAGCTGTTTTTT. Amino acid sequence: CASSLALGSGGELFF.